The present TCR beta chain was sequenced within a study of CD8+ T cells in alopecia areata. Study-level results: In scalp and blood, many expanded lesional clones persisted during tofacitinib.

As to treatment: oral pan-JAK inhibitor, 5-10 mg twice daily. Once RNA had been extracted, it was reverse transcribed into cDNA to act as the sequencing template. Assay: immunoSEQ multiplex PCR; the TCRdb copy retains only in-frame clones and omits some. The data hold 100,000 or so clones, with just under 60% observed a single time. A note on this clone: Its target is unknown.

The material sequenced was CD8+ T cells sorted from blood, taken between weeks 55 and 65, from a patient treated with tofacitinib. The receptor's source is a human donor with alopecia areata.

The CDR3 DNA reads TGTGGAGCTGGGGGAGTGGGCGGGGAGCTGTTTTTT. This codes for CGAGGVGGELFF. The chain is built from TRBV11-2 and TRBJ2-2; either TRBD1 or TRBD2 may supply D (5 bases each). The CDR3 runs to 12 residues. CDR1 SGHAT and CDR2 FQNNGV come from the germline V gene.